This TCR beta chain was documented in a study of T cell changes during pregnancy in multiple sclerosis. The repertoire was sequenced with immunoSEQ multiplex PCR; TCRdb's copy has only in-frame clones and lacks some. Of some 11,000 clones listed, around 89% were seen once; the top ten hold 4.5% to 6%. In this sample, this clone turned up a few times. V shed 3 bases and J shed 8 bases, with 10 bases lying between them. The germline V gene has CDR1 MRHNA and CDR2 SNTAGT. This CDR3 contains 12 residues. The chain couples TRBV6-4 to TRBJ1-2; tentative D call: TRBD1 (5 bases). The sequence was collected from a female donor in good health, enrolled as a control in a pregnancy study. This sample comprised CD8+ T cells from peripheral blood mononuclear cells, obtained in the first trimester of pregnancy. CDR3 amino acids: CASSDIGEGYTF. The CDR3 nucleotides are TGTGCCAGCAGTGATATAGGGGAAGGCTACACCTTC.